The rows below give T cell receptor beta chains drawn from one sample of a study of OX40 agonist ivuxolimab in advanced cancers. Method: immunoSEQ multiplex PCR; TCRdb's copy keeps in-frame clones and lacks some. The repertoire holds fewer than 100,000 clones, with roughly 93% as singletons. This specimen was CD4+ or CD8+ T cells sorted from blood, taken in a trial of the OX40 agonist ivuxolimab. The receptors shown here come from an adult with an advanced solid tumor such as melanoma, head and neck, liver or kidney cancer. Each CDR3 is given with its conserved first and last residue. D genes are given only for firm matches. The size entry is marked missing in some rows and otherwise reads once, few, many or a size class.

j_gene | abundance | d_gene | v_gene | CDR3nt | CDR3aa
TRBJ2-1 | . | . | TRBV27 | TGTGCCAGCAGTTCGGGACTCTACAATGAGCAGTTCTTC | CASSSGLYNEQFF
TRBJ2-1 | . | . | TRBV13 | TGTGCCAGCAGCTCCCCTATGGATGAGCAGTTCTTC | CASSSPMDEQFF
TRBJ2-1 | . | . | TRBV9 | TGTGCCAGCAGCGCATTAGCCGGGACACCCGAGCAGTTCTTC | CASSALAGTPEQFF
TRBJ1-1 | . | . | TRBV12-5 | TGTGCTAGTGGGGGACAACCGAACACTGAAGCTTTCTTT | CASGGQPNTEAFF
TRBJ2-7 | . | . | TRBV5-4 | TGTGCCAGCAGCTTGGGGGCAGGGGCCGGTTACGAGCAGTACTTC | CASSLGAGAGYEQYF
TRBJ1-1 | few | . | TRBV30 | TGTGCCTGGTCCACAGGGCTGAACACTGAAGCTTTCTTT | CAWSTGLNTEAFF
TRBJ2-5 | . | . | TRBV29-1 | TGCAGCGTTCTTGGGCTCCAAGAGACCCAGTACTTC | CSVLGLQETQYF
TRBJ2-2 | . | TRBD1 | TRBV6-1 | TGTGCCAGCGAGGCGACAGGGGGCGGCACCGGGGAGCTGTTTTTT | CASEATGGGTGELFF
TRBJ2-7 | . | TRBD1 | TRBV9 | TGTGCCAGCAGCGTAGGGGGGCAGGGGGCTTACGAGCAGTACTTC | CASSVGGQGAYEQYF
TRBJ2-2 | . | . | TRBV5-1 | TGCGCCAGCAGCTCCGGACAACCTGGTGGGCGGGAGAACACCGGGGAGCTGTTTTTT | CASSSGQPGGRENTGELFF
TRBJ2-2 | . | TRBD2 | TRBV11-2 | TGTGCCAGCAGCTCCTCCTTTCTGGGAAGCGGGAAGACCACCGGGGAGCTGTTTTTT | CASSSSFLGSGKTTGELFF
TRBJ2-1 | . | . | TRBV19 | TGTGCCAGTAGCCATCACTTGGGGGCGGGCAATGAGCAGTTCTTC | CASSHHLGAGNEQFF
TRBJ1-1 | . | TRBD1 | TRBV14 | TGTGCCAGCAGCCAAGATCATGACGGACAGGCCGAGACTGAAGCTTTCTTT | CASSQDHDGQAETEAFF
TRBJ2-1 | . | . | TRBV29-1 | TGCAGCGTTGTCGCCAGGGCCTATGAGCAGTTCTTC | CSVVARAYEQFF
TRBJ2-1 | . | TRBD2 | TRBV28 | TGTGCCAGCAGCCCTAAAGGGCGGGGGGCACTCTACAATGAGCAGTTCTTC | CASSPKGRGALYNEQFF
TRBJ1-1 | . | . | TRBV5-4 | TGTGCCAGCAGCTTGGCCGGTTCGGGCACTGAAGCTTTCTTT | CASSLAGSGTEAFF
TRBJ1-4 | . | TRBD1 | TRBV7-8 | TGTGCCAGCAGCTCCGGATCCCGGGACAGGGAGTTTTTT | CASSSGSRDREFF
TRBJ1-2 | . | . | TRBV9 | TGTGCCAGCAGCGTAGAGGGGGTCGGGGATGGCTACACCTTC | CASSVEGVGDGYTF
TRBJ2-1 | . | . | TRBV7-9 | TGTGCCAGCAGCTTAGCACACAATGAGCAGTTCTTC | CASSLAHNEQFF
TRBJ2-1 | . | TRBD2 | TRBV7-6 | TGTGCCAGCAGCCTCCGGGCGGGGACTAGCGGGAACTACTCCTACAATGAGCAGTTCTTC | CASSLRAGTSGNYSYNEQFF
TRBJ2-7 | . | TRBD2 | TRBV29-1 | TGCAGCGTTGAAGTAGCGGGACAATCCTACGAGCAGTACTTC | CSVEVAGQSYEQYF
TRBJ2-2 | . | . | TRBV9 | TGTGCCAGCAGCGAGACAGGTACCGGGGAGCTGTTTTTT | CASSETGTGELFF
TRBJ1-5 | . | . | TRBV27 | TGTGCCAGCAGTTTTGGGGGAGGACAGCCCCAGCATTTT | CASSFGGGQPQHF
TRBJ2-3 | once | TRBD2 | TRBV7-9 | TGTGCCAGCAGCTCCGAAGGACAGCGGGGGGGTCCCATCGCAGATACGCAGTATTTT | CASSSEGQRGGPIADTQYF
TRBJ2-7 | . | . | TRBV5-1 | TGCGCCAGCAGCTTAGGACAACTTTACGAGCAGTACTTC | CASSLGQLYEQYF
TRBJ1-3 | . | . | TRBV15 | TGTGCCACCAGCAGAGATCTAGGGGCCGCCATATATTTT | CATSRDLGAAIYF
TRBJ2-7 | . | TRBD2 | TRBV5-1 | TGCGCCAGCAGCCCGGGACTAGCGGGGGTCTACGAGCAGTACTTC | CASSPGLAGVYEQYF
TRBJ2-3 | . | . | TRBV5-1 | TGCGCCAGCAGCTTGGTCGTGGAAAGGGGCACAGATACGCAGTATTTT | CASSLVVERGTDTQYF
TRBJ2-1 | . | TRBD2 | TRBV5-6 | TGTGCCAGCAGTCCGGGGAGGGCCAATGAGCAGTTCTTC | CASSPGRANEQFF
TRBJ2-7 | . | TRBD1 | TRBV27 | TGTGCCAGCAGTCCTGGACAGGGCTACGAGCAGTACTTC | CASSPGQGYEQYF
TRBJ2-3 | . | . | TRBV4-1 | TGCGCCAGCAGCCCGGACTCGCCCGGGAATACGCAGTATTTT | CASSPDSPGNTQYF
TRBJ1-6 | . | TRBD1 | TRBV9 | TGTGCCAGCAGCGCCCGGGACAGGGGAGTGTCACCCCTCCACTTT | CASSARDRGVSPLHF
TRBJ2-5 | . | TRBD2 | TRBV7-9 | TGTGCCAGCAGCTTAGTTAGCGGGAGGTATCAAGAGACCCAGTACTTC | CASSLVSGRYQETQYF
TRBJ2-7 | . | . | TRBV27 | TGTGCCAGCAGTTTAGCTGGGCAGCGCTACGAGCAGTACTTC | CASSLAGQRYEQYF
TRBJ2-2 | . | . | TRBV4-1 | TGCGCCAGCGGTACTATGTTAGGCACCGGGGAGCTGTTTTTT | CASGTMLGTGELFF